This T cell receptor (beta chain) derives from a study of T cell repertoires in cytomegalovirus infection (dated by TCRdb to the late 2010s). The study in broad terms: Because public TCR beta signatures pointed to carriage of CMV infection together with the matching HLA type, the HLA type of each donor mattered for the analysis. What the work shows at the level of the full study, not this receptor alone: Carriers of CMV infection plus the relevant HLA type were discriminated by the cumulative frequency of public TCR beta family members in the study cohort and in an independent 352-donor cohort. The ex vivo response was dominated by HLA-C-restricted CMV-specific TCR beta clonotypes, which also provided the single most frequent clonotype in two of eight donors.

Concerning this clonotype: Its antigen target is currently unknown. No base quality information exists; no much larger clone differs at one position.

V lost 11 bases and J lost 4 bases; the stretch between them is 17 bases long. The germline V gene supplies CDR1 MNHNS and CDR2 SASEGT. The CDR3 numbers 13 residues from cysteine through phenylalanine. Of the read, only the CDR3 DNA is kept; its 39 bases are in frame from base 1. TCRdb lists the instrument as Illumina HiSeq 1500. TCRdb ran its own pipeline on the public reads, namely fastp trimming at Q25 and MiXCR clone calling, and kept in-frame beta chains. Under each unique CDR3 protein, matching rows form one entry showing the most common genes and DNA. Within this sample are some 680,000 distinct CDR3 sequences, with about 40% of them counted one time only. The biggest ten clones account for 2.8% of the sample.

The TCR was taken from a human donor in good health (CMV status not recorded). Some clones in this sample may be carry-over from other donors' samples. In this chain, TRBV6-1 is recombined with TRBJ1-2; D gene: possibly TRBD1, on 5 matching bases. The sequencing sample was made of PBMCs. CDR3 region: CACQTGLVYGYTF. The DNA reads TGTGCCTGCCAGACGGGACTGGTCTATGGCTACACCTTC.